A single T cell receptor beta chain is shown here with its context. The antigen remains unidentified. Per the germline V gene, CDR1 is SNHLY and CDR2 is FYNNEI. V lost 6 bases to trimming and J lost 5 bases; unmatched junction nucleotides: 10. The CDR3 runs to 15 residues. Donors came from a validation cohort of fewer than 150 subjects, distinct from the first 666-subject cohort. Some clones are missing from TCRdb's copy, which holds only in-frame ones; the method was immunoSEQ multiplex PCR. The sample yields about 150,000 clones, 85% to 90% seen once. This entry comes from a study of cytomegalovirus exposure and HLA in healthy donors. Study-level information: A subsequent analysis reported that the roughly 120 validation repertoires were produced on the same platform that had also been used for the approximately 710 first-cohort repertoires. Study-wide results and limits: Many donors shared some public TCRs, even though most TCR sequences were rare.

The TCR was taken from a woman under 30 in good health and CMV-seropositive. The sample taken for sequencing was PBMCs. The chain recombines TRBV2 with TRBJ2-1; 7 positions agree with TRBD1. CDR3 DNA sequence: TGTGCCAGCAGGGTCAATACCGGGACAGACAATGAGCAGTTCTTC. Its protein product is CASRVNTGTDNEQFF.